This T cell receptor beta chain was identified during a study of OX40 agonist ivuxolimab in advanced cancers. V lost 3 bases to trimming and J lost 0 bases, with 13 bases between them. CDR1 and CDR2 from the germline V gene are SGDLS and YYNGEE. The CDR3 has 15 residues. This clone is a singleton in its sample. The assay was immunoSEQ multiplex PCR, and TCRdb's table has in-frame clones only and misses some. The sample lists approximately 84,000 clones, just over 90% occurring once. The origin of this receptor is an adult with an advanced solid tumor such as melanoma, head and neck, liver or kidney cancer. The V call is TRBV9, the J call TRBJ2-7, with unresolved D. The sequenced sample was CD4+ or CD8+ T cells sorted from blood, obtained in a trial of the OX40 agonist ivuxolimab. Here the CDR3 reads CASSADRMSSYEQYF. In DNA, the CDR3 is TGTGCCAGCAGCGCGGACCGGATGAGCTCCTACGAGCAGTACTTC. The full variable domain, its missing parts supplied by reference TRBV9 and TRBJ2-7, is DSGVTQTPKHLITATGQRVTLRCSPRSGDLSVYWYQQSLDQGLQFLIQYYNGEERAKGNILERFSAQQFPDLHSELNLSSLELGDSALYFCASSADRMSSYEQYFGPGTRLTVT.